This T cell receptor (beta chain) was captured in a study of spatial heterogeneity in lung cancer. TCRdb reprocessed the 5' RACE reads with MiXCR, giving one entry per CDR3 protein. The table has some 12,000 distinct CDR3 sequences, approximately 15% seen once; the top ten hold roughly 2.6%. The time point: sample taken at primary tumor resection. From tumor, nontumor lung or frozen PBMC, whole RNA was taken unsorted for sequencing. By frequency in the sample, this clonotype is medium-sized (0.01 to 0.1%). The trim removed 5 bases at V and 4 bases at J, leaving 12 bases unmatched. Germline V CDR1 and CDR2: SGHVS, FNYEAQ. The CDR3 consists of 18 residues.

The receptor was derived from a female donor with early-stage non-small cell lung cancer. The chain couples TRBV7-6 to TRBJ2-5; the match to TRBD2 covers 14 bases. The starting material was PBMCs, obtained at surgery. The CDR3 is CASSPFGTSGGPRETQYF. CDR3 in DNA: TGTGCCAGCAGCCCTTTTGGGACTAGCGGGGGACCTCGAGAGACCCAGTACTTC.